The rows below give T cell receptor beta chains drawn from one sample of a study of shared clonotypes between healthy human individuals. Only in-frame clones appear in the TCRdb table, and some are missing; sequencing was by immunoSEQ multiplex PCR. The sample lists about 710,000 clones; around four fifths were seen once. The sample taken for sequencing was memory CD4+ T cells sorted from blood. The receptors stem from a woman in her thirties in good health. CDR3s include the opening cysteine and the closing phenylalanine or tryptophan. A D gene is named only where the DNA matches it firmly. Not every row has a clone size; where given, it reads once, few, many or a size class.

J: TRBJ2-7; size: .; V: TRBV28; D: .; DNA: TGTGCCAGCAGCCCTGCCTTGGCTTCCTACGAGCAGTACTTC; CDR3: CASSPALASYEQYF
J: TRBJ2-7; size: .; V: TRBV4-3; D: .; DNA: TGCGCCAGCAGCCAAGATGGGGAGCAGTACTTC; CDR3: CASSQDGEQYF
J: TRBJ1-5; size: .; V: TRBV27; D: .; DNA: TGTGCCAGCAGTTTAATCGGGATGGGTCAGCCCCAGCATTTT; CDR3: CASSLIGMGQPQHF
J: TRBJ1-3; size: .; V: TRBV19; D: .; DNA: TGTGCCAGTAGTGTGACGGTCTCTGGAAACACCATATATTTT; CDR3: CASSVTVSGNTIYF
J: TRBJ1-5; size: .; V: TRBV28; D: .; DNA: TGTGCCAGCAACTCAGGGTTAGATCAGCCCCAGCATTTT; CDR3: CASNSGLDQPQHF
J: TRBJ2-4; size: .; V: TRBV19; D: TRBD2; DNA: TGTGCCAGTAGCCAGACGGCGGGAGGTTTCGGCATTCAGTACTTC; CDR3: CASSQTAGGFGIQYF
J: TRBJ2-2; size: .; V: TRBV6-5; D: TRBD2; DNA: TGTGCCAGCAGTTCCGCAACTAGCGGGAGCATCGGGGAGCTGTTTTTT; CDR3: CASSSATSGSIGELFF
J: TRBJ2-3; size: .; V: TRBV18; D: .; DNA: TGTGCCAGCTCACTTTCGGGTCAAACAGATACGCAGTATTTT; CDR3: CASSLSGQTDTQYF
J: TRBJ1-3; size: .; V: TRBV5-4; D: .; DNA: TGTGCCAGCAGCTTGGGTCTCGGGGCCCTCTCTGGAAACACCATATATTTT; CDR3: CASSLGLGALSGNTIYF
J: TRBJ2-1; size: .; V: TRBV7-6; D: .; DNA: TGTGCCAGCAGCTCTCCGTACAATGAGCAGTTCTTC; CDR3: CASSSPYNEQFF
J: TRBJ2-5; size: .; V: TRBV2; D: .; DNA: TGTGCCAGTGCGGGGGCTACACAAGAGACCCAGTACTTC; CDR3: CASAGATQETQYF
J: TRBJ2-3; size: .; V: TRBV28; D: .; DNA: TGTGCCAGCCGGCGATGGCCCCGCACAGATACGCAGTATTTT; CDR3: CASRRWPRTDTQYF
J: TRBJ2-5; size: .; V: TRBV10-3; D: .; DNA: TGTGCCATCAGTGGAGGAGAAGAAGAGACCCAGTACTTC; CDR3: CAISGGEEETQYF
J: TRBJ2-7; size: .; V: TRBV11-2; D: .; DNA: TGTGCCAGCAGCTTAGGCGACAGGATAGGCGAGCAGTACTTC; CDR3: CASSLGDRIGEQYF
J: TRBJ2-5; size: .; V: TRBV5-1; D: TRBD2; DNA: TGCGCCAGCAGCCAGTCGGGGGGGCTTCGAGAGACCCAGTACTTC; CDR3: CASSQSGGLRETQYF
J: TRBJ1-4; size: .; V: TRBV30; D: .; DNA: TGTGCCTGGAGTCAGGGACGGCCGGAGAATGAAAAACTGTTTTTT; CDR3: CAWSQGRPENEKLFF
J: TRBJ2-7; size: .; V: TRBV19; D: .; DNA: TGTGCCAGTAAGCCTACAGGGACCTACGAGCAGTACTTC; CDR3: CASKPTGTYEQYF
J: TRBJ1-4; size: .; V: TRBV5-1; D: TRBD1; DNA: TGCGCCAGCAGCGCACGGGGACAGGGGGCGTCGAATGAAAAACTGTTTTTT; CDR3: CASSARGQGASNEKLFF
J: TRBJ2-4; size: .; V: TRBV27; D: .; DNA: TGTGCCAGCAGACCACAGGGCCCTAACGTGCTAGCCAAAAACATTCAGTACTTC; CDR3: CASRPQGPNVLAKNIQYF
J: TRBJ2-1; size: .; V: TRBV11-2; D: .; DNA: TGTGCCAGCAGCTTAGACAGAAACAATGAGCAGTTCTTC; CDR3: CASSLDRNNEQFF
J: TRBJ2-3; size: few; V: TRBV18; D: .; DNA: TGTGCCAGCTCACCAGTCGGACGCACAGATACGCAGTATTTT; CDR3: CASSPVGRTDTQYF
J: TRBJ1-1; size: few; V: TRBV28; D: .; DNA: TGTGCCAGCAGTTCCCATCGTATTACTGCTGAAGCTTTCTTT; CDR3: CASSSHRITAEAFF
J: TRBJ2-3; size: .; V: TRBV7-9; D: TRBD2; DNA: TGTGCCAGCAGCTTCGGGACTAGCGGGAGTGCAGATACGCAGTATTTT; CDR3: CASSFGTSGSADTQYF
J: TRBJ2-7; size: .; V: TRBV15; D: TRBD2; DNA: TGTGCCACCAGCAGAGAGGGGACTAGCGGGTTCGGGGTGACCTACGAGCAGTACTTC; CDR3: CATSREGTSGFGVTYEQYF